This T cell receptor (beta chain) derives from a study of blood T cell repertoires in COVID-19 (TCRdb year 2020). Looking at the study overall: Collaborator samples came from the United States, Italy and Spain and covered acute and convalescent phases of COVID-19. The material from the prospective study consisted of cDNA or gDNA derived from T cells, B-cell-depleted T cells, or PBMCs. Subjects who had been exposed to COVID-19, were actively infected with it, or had recovered from it provided the deeply sampled blood TCRbeta repertoires that made up the dataset. A freely available public database, intended as a resource for researchers studying the immune response to SARS-CoV-2, is where the repertoires were released. Samples came from the ongoing ImmuneRACE study (first 160 participants) plus 1,254 subjects from 6 global collaborators. A de-identified subject ID, COVID-19 status, age in years and sex were almost always included in the sample metadata. HLA class I and class II types, where available, came from metadata supplied by the sample provider rather than from assay-based typing. The investigation overall reported the following: The quantity of clinical and demographic metadata differed by source and by participant and was supplied without curation.

TCRbeta CDR3 regions were amplified from genomic DNA using the immunoSEQ Assay, a bias-controlled multiplex PCR. The paper's processing steps were these. The number of nucleated cells in each sample was estimated from the amplification of reference gene primers within the assay. To quantify the absolute abundance of each unique TCRbeta CDR3 rearrangement, sequence reads were collapsed and filtered. For each sample, productive Simpson clonality was calculated as the square root of Simpson's diversity index over productive rearrangements. The source is immuneACCESS, and TCRdb retained only in-frame sequences with V and J called. Part of the clones is not carried over; for the studies checked, unresolved V genes explain less than half of this, and the remainder is unexplained. Clonal size and the V and J genes are those of that table, whereas D and trimming came from the DNA. For this sample there are roughly 250,000 clones; 65% to 85% appear just once. The ten largest clones take up 3% to 4% of the sample.

V is pared back by 7 bases and J by 0 bases, with 10 bases lying between the germline termini. CDR1 and CDR2, looked up from the germline V gene, are MNHEY and SVGAGI. The CDR3 spans 15 residues, from the cysteine through the phenylalanine. The CDR3 DNA has 45 bases and is translated from base 1. Worth noting for this clone: Its antigen is unknown. There are no base qualities to consult, and no much larger clone falls within one base.

Each collaborating institution followed its own protocols to collect whole blood in K2EDTA tubes. Collaborator samples were shipped for TCRbeta analysis as frozen whole blood, isolated PBMCs, or DNA extracted from either sample type. In this chain, TRBV6-5 is recombined with TRBJ2-6, with a weak D call of TRBD2 (5 bases match). The TCR was taken from a middle-aged woman with active or convalescent COVID-19. Material for sequencing was peripheral blood. This receptor has the CDR3 CASTIGGSGANVLTF. The nucleotide sequence is given as TGTGCCAGCACCATAGGAGGCTCTGGGGCCAACGTCCTGACTTTC.